This TCR beta chain was captured in a study of T cells in Graves' hyperthyroidism and ophthalmopathy. Points from the study as a whole: Ophthalmopathy and stable hyperthyroidism were told apart by a 13 V-J model. Most expanded thyroid clonotypes above 0.001 also appeared in blood.

Note on this clonotype: The antigen remains undetermined.

Amplified TCR beta CDR3 regions derived from RNA transcripts. The study used the HTBI primer set for a first-round RT-PCR of the TCR CDR3. TCRdb reprocessed the multiplex PCR reads with MiXCR, giving one entry per CDR3 protein. Of a few hundred thousand distinct CDR3 sequences in the sample, around 45% were seen once. Used for diagnoses were clinical symptoms, serum thyroxine and TRAb, thyroid ultrasound and orbital computed tomography. The CDR3 loop spans 15 amino acids. Trimming shortened V by 1 base and J by 1 base, and 11 bases separated the two germline ends. The germline V gene has CDR1 SGHAT and CDR2 FQDESV (reference sequence).

Sequencing used peripheral blood or thyroid tissue (not recorded which). The V and J genes are TRBV11-1 and TRBJ2-7; tentative D call: TRBD2 (5 bases). The sequence came from an adult woman with Graves' disease, either hyperthyroidism or ophthalmopathy (not recorded which). In nucleotides, the CDR3 is TGTGCCAGCAGCTTAGGAGCCGGGGAGTCCTACGAGCAGTACTTC. Protein: CASSLGAGESYEQYF.